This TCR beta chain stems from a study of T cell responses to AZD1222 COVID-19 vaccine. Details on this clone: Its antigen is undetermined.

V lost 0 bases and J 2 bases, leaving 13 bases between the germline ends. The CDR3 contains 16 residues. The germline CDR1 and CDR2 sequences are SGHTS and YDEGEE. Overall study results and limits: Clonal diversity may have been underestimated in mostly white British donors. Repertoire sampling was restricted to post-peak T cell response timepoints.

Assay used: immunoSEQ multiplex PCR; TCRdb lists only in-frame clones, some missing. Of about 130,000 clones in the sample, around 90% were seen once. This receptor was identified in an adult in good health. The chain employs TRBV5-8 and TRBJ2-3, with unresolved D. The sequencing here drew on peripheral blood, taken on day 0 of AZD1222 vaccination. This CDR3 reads CASSLALSLFTDTQYF. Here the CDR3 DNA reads TGTGCCAGCAGCTTGGCCCTTAGCCTATTCACAGATACGCAGTATTTT.